The rows below give T cell receptor beta chains drawn from one sample of a study of shared clonotypes between healthy human individuals. Clones were sequenced by immunoSEQ multiplex PCR, and TCRdb holds only the in-frame ones, with some missing. The sample has millions of clones; more than 80% are singletons. Input material: naive CD4+ T cells sorted from blood. The receptors were sampled from a man in his late teens or twenties in good health. Each CDR3 is given with its conserved first and last residue.

V gene	J gene	CDR3 protein
TRBV6-5	TRBJ2-7	CASSQGVTYEQYF
TRBV30	TRBJ2-3	CAWSVNTDTQYF
TRBV10-3	TRBJ2-2	CAISEPTRGSQGRTGELFF
TRBV5-4	TRBJ2-7	CASSWVSANEQYF
TRBV9	TRBJ2-6	CASSVAGSSSGANVLTF
TRBV25-1	TRBJ2-3	CASSGETADTQYF
TRBV9	TRBJ1-1	CASSVQISSEAFF
TRBV29-1	TRBJ2-5	CSVAQRGDGETQYF
TRBV29-1	TRBJ1-1	CSVREGSPEAFF
TRBV27	TRBJ1-5	CASSSALSGLNQPQHF
TRBV20-1	TRBJ1-4	CSASSREKLFF
TRBV6-5	TRBJ2-2	CASSSRRNTGELFF
TRBV2	TRBJ1-2	CASSRGQGNGYTF
TRBV5-6	TRBJ1-1	CASSNYGRGNTEAFF
TRBV5-5	TRBJ1-2	CASSPNRDLGGYTF
TRBV5-1	TRBJ2-1	CASSKLAGGRYNEQFF
TRBV2	TRBJ2-1	CASSGFPGQGEDEQFF
TRBV7-9	TRBJ1-1	CASNMGGTEAFF
TRBV28	TRBJ1-5	CASSFQGVPNQPQHF
TRBV5-1	TRBJ2-2	CASSSKDRVYAGELFF
TRBV6-1	TRBJ2-7	CASSWTGSHEQYF
TRBV6-1	TRBJ1-4	CASSGGARGDEKLFF
TRBV29-1	TRBJ2-5	CSVGQGPETQYF
TRBV18	TRBJ2-1	CASSPPWSSYNEQFF
TRBV5-1	TRBJ1-1	CASSLVGGGTSEAFF
TRBV28	TRBJ2-3	CASSTSGSTDTQYF
TRBV7-2	TRBJ2-7	CASSLDGGVNEQYF
TRBV5-1	TRBJ1-5	CASSPGSGGALNQPQHF
TRBV5-1	TRBJ2-3	CASSTDHLTDTQYF
TRBV6-1	TRBJ1-1	CASRERFQGAGNTEAFF
TRBV7-9	TRBJ2-1	CASSLARIGNEQFF